Presented here are 25 T cell receptor beta chains from one specimen sequenced in a study of blood T cells in healthy people across ages. Primed by a sample-barcoded 5' primer and a J-beta primer mix, a second PCR proceeded for roughly 6 to 12 cycles. MiXCR, run by TCRdb on the 5' RACE reads, gives a single entry per CDR3 protein. Of 600,000 to 650,000 distinct CDR3 sequences in the sample, 58% were seen once. Material for sequencing was blood. Receptors were obtained from a man aged 60 to 69 in good health.

This chain joins TRBV29-1 and TRBJ2-5, with D perhaps TRBD1 or TRBD2 (5 bases each). The CDR3 has 13 amino acids. Looked up from germline, CDR1 is SQVTM and CDR2 is ANQGSEA. Trimming took off 0 bases at V and 5 bases at J, with 10 bases between the two ends. The CDR3, as DNA: TGCAGCGTTGAAGAGGGACGTGGGGAGACCCAGTACTTC. This sequence encodes CSVEEGRGETQYF.

The sample holds a few counts of this clonotype. The chain links TRBV29-1 to TRBJ2-4; either TRBD1 or TRBD2 may fit D (5 bases each). The V gene's germline CDR1 is SQVTM and CDR2 ANQGSEA. CDR3 length: 13 amino acids. V lost 7 bases and J lost 1, with 11 bases in between. The CDR3 loop is CSALEGAKNIQYF. CDR3 coding DNA: TGCAGCGCCCTCGAGGGGGCCAAAAACATTCAGTACTTC.

In this sample, this clonotype turned up a few times. The rearrangement links TRBV11-2 to TRBJ2-1; 8 positions agree with TRBD2. Germline assignment: CDR1 SGHAT and CDR2 FQNNGV. Trimming removed 1 base from V and 9 bases from J; junction bases left unmatched: 8. This CDR3 comprises 15 residues. In nucleotides, the CDR3 is TGTGCCAGCAGCTTAGTAGGGACTAGTAGTGTTGAGCAGTTCTTC. It translates to CASSLVGTSSVEQFF.

About this clonotype itself: A junction boundary mismatches the germline segment, possibly from a read error. The chain combines TRBV12-3 or TRBV12-4 with TRBJ2-7; 9 bases align to TRBD2. The J call may be mistaken, given a closer DNA end match to TRBJ2-5. CDR3 size: 15 residues. The CDR3 nucleotides read TGTGCCGGCAGTCCCGGGCGGGGGGGACGGGAGACCCAGTACTTC. Translating gives CAGSPGRGGRETQYF.

J is TRBJ1-2 and V is TRBV5-1, with D perhaps TRBD1 (5 bases). CDR1 is SGHRS and CDR2 is YFSETQ in the germline V gene. V was shortened by 4 bases and J by 4 bases, with 20 bases between the two germline ends. The CDR3 has 16 residues. CDR3 protein: CASSEGVQWGLYGYTF. CDR3 coding DNA: TGCGCCAGCAGCGAAGGGGTCCAGTGGGGCCTCTATGGCTACACCTTC.

The rearrangement joins TRBV3-1 to TRBJ1-4; perhaps TRBD1 as D (6 bases). The V gene's germline CDR1 is LGHDT and CDR2 YNNKEL (reference sequence). Deletions cut 4 bases from V and 1 base from J, with 13 bases between. The CDR3 is made up of 16 amino acids. The CDR3 nucleotides read TGTGCCAGCAGCCCCTGGGACATTGAAACTAATGAAAAACTGTTTTTT. This sequence encodes CASSPWDIETNEKLFF.

This clonotype was detected only a few times. V and J are TRBV7-9 and TRBJ2-5; the D is unclear. The CDR3 sequence is 13 residues long. Germline-derived CDR1 and CDR2 are SEHNR and FQNEAQ (reference sequence). The ends were cut back, 5 bases at V and 2 bases at J, with 9 bases in the middle. The CDR3 coding sequence is TGTGCCAGCAGCCCGACCGCGCAAGAGACCCAGTACTTC. Translation gives CASSPTAQETQYF. Supplemented by reference TRBV7-9 and TRBJ2-5, the full variable domain reads DTGVSQNPRHKITKRGQNVTFRCDPISEHNRLYWYRQTLGQGPEFLTYFQNEAQLEKSRLLSDRFSAERPKGSFSTLEIQRTEQGDSAMYLCASSPTAQETQYFGPGTRLLVL.

This chain connects TRBV15 to TRBJ1-4, with D possibly TRBD1 on 5 matching bases. Germline CDR1 and CDR2: LNHNV and YYDKDF (reference sequence). The CDR3 consists of 15 residues. V lost 0 bases to trimming and J lost 6 bases, with 11 bases between them. CDR3 residues: CATSRDAGPDEKLFF. Here the CDR3 DNA reads TGTGCCACCAGCAGAGATGCAGGGCCAGATGAAAAACTGTTTTTT. The whole variable domain, filled in from reference TRBV15 and TRBJ1-4, reads DAMVIQNPRYQVTQFGKPVTLSCSQTLNHNVMYWYQQKSSQAPKLLFHYYDKDFNNEADTPDNFQSRRPNTSFCFLDIRSPGLGDTAMYLCATSRDAGPDEKLFFGSGTQLSVL.

This clonotype was recorded a few times. This could be a read error, since a much larger clone is one nucleotide away. V and J are TRBV20-1 and TRBJ2-4, with D perhaps being TRBD1 or TRBD2 (5 bases each). Germline CDR1 DFQATT, CDR2 SNEGSKA (reference sequence). This CDR3 contains 14 residues. V lost 6 bases and J 3 bases, leaving 15 bases between the germline ends. The CDR3, as DNA: TGCAGTGCCCCCGGGGCACCCAACAAAAACATTCAGTACTTC. This translates into CSAPGAPNKNIQYF.

This chain uses TRBV18 with TRBJ2-1; 9 bases fit TRBD2. This CDR3 spans 15 amino acids. The trim removed 5 bases at V and 8 bases at J, leaving 10 bases unmatched. Germline V gives CDR1 KGHSH, CDR2 LQKENI. The CDR3 is CASSKGLAGLDEQFF. The CDR3 DNA reads as TGTGCCAGCTCAAAAGGGCTAGCGGGGTTGGATGAGCAGTTCTTC. The full variable domain, rest sourced from reference TRBV18 and TRBJ2-1, is NAGVMQNPRHLVRRRGQEARLRCSPMKGHSHVYWYRQLPEEGLKFMVYLQKENIIDESGMPKERFSAEFPKEGPSILRIQQVVRGDSAAYFCASSKGLAGLDEQFFGPGTRLTVL.

V usage is TRBV4-2 and J usage is TRBJ2-4, with D hard to call. Judging by the DNA end, TRBJ2-5 fits better; the J call may be wrong. The germline V gene has CDR1 LGHNA and CDR2 YNFKEQ. The CDR3 length is 16 residues. CDR3 region: CASSQVRVGIQETQYF. Here the CDR3 DNA reads TGTGCCAGCAGCCAGGTTAGGGTGGGCATCCAAGAGACCCAGTACTTC.

A few counts support this clonotype. Germline and junction disagree at one end, which may indicate a read error. The chain couples TRBV10-3 to TRBJ1-1, with D hard to call. In germline, CDR1 is ENHRY, CDR2 SYGVKD. This CDR3 has 13 amino acids. The CDR3 DNA reads as TGTGCCATCAATGAGGACTCGAACACTGAAGCTTTCTTT. Translation gives CAINEDSNTEAFF.

This chain links TRBV2 with TRBJ2-7; 8 positions match TRBD2. CDR1 SNHLY and CDR2 FYNNEI come from the germline V gene. This CDR3 is 14 amino acids long. V lost 6 bases to trimming and J lost 10 bases; unmatched junction nucleotides: 14. This CDR3 reads CASRRGLDGITQYF. In DNA form, the CDR3 reads TGTGCCAGCAGGAGGGGACTAGACGGCATTACCCAGTACTTC.

The gene calls are TRBV7-9 and TRBJ1-1; 10 bases agree with TRBD1. CDR1 is SEHNR and CDR2 is FQNEAQ in the germline V gene (reference sequence). CDR3 length: 14 residues. The trim removed 5 bases at V and 4 bases at J, leaving 4 bases unmatched. CDR3 DNA sequence: TGTGCCAGCAGCCGACAGGGGGCAAGCACTGAAGCTTTCTTT. As protein: CASSRQGASTEAFF.

This rearrangement joins TRBV15 to TRBJ2-1; D remains ambiguous. Germline-derived CDR1 and CDR2 are LNHNV and YYDKDF (reference sequence). The CDR3 consists of 15 residues. V dropped 0 bases and J dropped 6 bases, with 12 bases sitting between them. This chain's CDR3 is CATSRDRVMSNEQFF. CDR3 DNA: TGTGCCACCAGCAGAGATCGGGTTATGAGCAATGAGCAGTTCTTC. The whole variable domain, remainder taken from reference TRBV15 and TRBJ2-1, is DAMVIQNPRYQVTQFGKPVTLSCSQTLNHNVMYWYQQKSSQAPKLLFHYYDKDFNNEADTPDNFQSRRPNTSFCFLDIRSPGLGDTAMYLCATSRDRVMSNEQFFGPGTRLTVL.

This clonotype has a handful of counts. The CDR3 is CASSGQGPIDQPQHF. The CDR3 DNA reads TGTGCCAGCAGTGGGCAGGGGCCGATCGATCAGCCCCAGCATTTT. The J gene is TRBJ1-5, the V gene TRBV6-2 or TRBV6-3, with D possibly being TRBD1 (6 bases). Germline V gene data show CDR1 as MNHEY and CDR2 as SVGEGT. The CDR3 covers 15 residues. Trimming cost V 5 bases and J 5 bases, with 16 bases left between them.

This clonotype was picked up a small number of times. The chain has TRBV24-1 and TRBJ2-5, with TRBD1 matching over 8 bases. The CDR3 consists of 14 residues. After removal of 3 bases from V and 4 bases from J, the junction contained 3 bases not matched to a gene. The germline gives CDR1 KGHDR, CDR2 SFDVKD. CDR3 nucleotide sequence: TGTGCCACCAGTGATACTGGGACAGGAGAGACCCAGTACTTC. It encodes CATSDTGTGETQYF.

The chain uses TRBV27 and TRBJ1-1; D is perhaps TRBD1 (6 bases). The germline CDR1 and CDR2 sequences are MNHEY and SMNVEV (reference sequence). This CDR3 has 14 residues. Between the trimmed V and J ends, which lost 5 bases and 2 bases, there was a span of 12 bases. The CDR3 DNA follows: TGTGCCAGCAGTAAGGTGGACAGAAACACTGAAGCTTTCTTT. Translating gives CASSKVDRNTEAFF.

This clonotype appeared a few times. The rearrangement joins TRBV4-2 to TRBJ2-7; 7 positions match TRBD2. Germline CDR1 is LGHNA and CDR2 is YNFKEQ. The ends lost 0 bases at V and 6 bases at J; junction bases unmatched: 14. There are 17 residues in the CDR3. The CDR3, as DNA: TGTGCCAGCAGCCAAGATCGAAGAAGAGGCGTAGCGGGCGAGCAGTACTTC. Protein: CASSQDRRRGVAGEQYF.

The chain combines TRBV6-1 with TRBJ1-6, with TRBD1 matching over 12 bases. In germline, CDR1 is MNHNS, CDR2 SASEGT. CDR3 length equals 17 residues. Unmatched junction bases numbered 12, after V lost 6 bases and J lost 9 bases. CDR3 coding DNA: TGTGCCAGCAGCCCCACCCTGGGACAGGGGGCTCTTTCACCCCTCCACTTT. Protein: CASSPTLGQGALSPLHF.

The chain carries TRBV29-1 and TRBJ1-5; D is uncertain. Germline lookup yields CDR1 SQVTM and CDR2 ANQGSEA. The CDR3 is 14 residues long. V lost 8 bases, J lost 2 bases, and 16 bases lay in between. The CDR3 is CSPSVTACNQPQHF. In nucleotides, the CDR3 is TGCAGCCCATCGGTCACCGCCTGCAATCAGCCCCAGCATTTT.

In DNA, the CDR3 is TGTGCCAGCTCACCTGACAGGGTTAGTGAAGCTTTCTTT. This translates into CASSPDRVSEAFF. This chain connects TRBV18 to TRBJ1-1; 7 nucleotides align to TRBD1. CDR3 length: 13 amino acids. Germline CDR1 KGHSH, CDR2 LQKENI. Unmatched junction bases numbered 5, after V lost 3 bases and J lost 7 bases.

The CDR3 nucleotides are TGTGCCAGCTCACCACTGGGGTCTAGCGGAACCCCTCAAGAGACCCAGTACTTC. Translated: CASSPLGSSGTPQETQYF. The chain combines TRBV18 with TRBJ2-5; the match to TRBD2 covers 7 bases. This CDR3 contains 18 residues. V shed 1 base, J shed 2 bases, and the junction held 13 bases outside the gene matches. Looked up from germline, CDR1 is KGHSH and CDR2 is LQKENI.

This sequence joins TRBV6-6 and TRBJ2-1; D not certain. Per the germline V gene, CDR1 is MNHNY and CDR2 is SVGAGI (reference sequence). The CDR3 has 16 residues. Trimming left V 4 bases short and J 1 base short, with 14 bases between. The CDR3 sequence is CASSSRATSSYNEQFF. The CDR3 DNA follows: TGTGCCAGCAGTTCCCGGGCCACCAGTTCCTACAATGAGCAGTTCTTC.

The chain is built from TRBV6-2 or TRBV6-3 and TRBJ2-1; D is unclear. The CDR3 extends over 16 amino acids. Germline V lookup: CDR1 MNHEY, CDR2 SVGEGT. Trimming took 2 bases from V and 2 from J, leaving 13 bases between them. DNA of the CDR3: TGTGCCAGCAGTTACGTTGGCCACGGCCCCTACAATGAGCAGTTCTTC. Protein: CASSYVGHGPYNEQFF.